The 31 T cell receptor beta chains reported below all come from one sample, sequenced in a study of blood T cell repertoires in COVID-19. Here immunoSEQ multiplex PCR was the method, and the copy in TCRdb shows in-frame clones only, minus some. The data contain around 170,000 clones, roughly 86% of them singletons. The sequenced sample was peripheral blood. The receptors were gathered from a man aged 50-60 years with active or convalescent COVID-19.

This clone was seen more than once but under ten times. The chain joins TRBV4-3 to TRBJ2-2; TRBD2 agrees at 9 bases. Germline CDR1 reads LGHNA; CDR2 reads YSLEER. The length of the CDR3 is 17 residues. Unmatched junction bases numbered 7, after V lost 4 bases and J lost 1 base. The CDR3 reads CASSRLSGGQNTGELFF. The DNA for the CDR3 is TGCGCCAGCAGCCGGCTTAGCGGGGGCCAGAACACCGGGGAGCTGTTTTTT.

This clone was detected a few times. The rearrangement joins TRBV2 to TRBJ1-6; perhaps TRBD1 as D (5 bases). Deletions cut 6 bases from V and 7 bases from J, with 19 bases between. Germline V CDR1 and CDR2: SNHLY, FYNNEI. This CDR3 has 16 residues. This chain's CDR3 is CASRKSGTNPNSPLHF. In nucleotides, the CDR3 is TGTGCCAGCAGGAAGAGCGGGACTAACCCCAATTCACCCCTCCACTTT.

This chain joins TRBV18 and TRBJ1-4, with 8 bases lining up with TRBD1. The CDR3 length is 14 residues. After removal of 3 bases from V and 7 bases from J, the junction contained 4 bases not matched to a gene. Looked up from germline, CDR1 is KGHSH and CDR2 is LQKENI. CDR3 residues: CASSPTGAFEKLFF. The DNA for the CDR3 is TGTGCCAGCTCACCGACAGGGGCGTTTGAAAAACTGTTTTTT.

Concerning this clone: One end of the junction varies from germline; a read error may be responsible. The chain recombines TRBV7-7 with TRBJ2-7; 7 nucleotides align to TRBD2. This CDR3 is 13 amino acids long. Germline assignment: CDR1 SSHAT and CDR2 FNYEAQ (reference sequence). The CDR3 reads CASSSGEGYEQYF. The CDR3 DNA follows: TGTGCTAGCAGCTCCGGGGAGGGCTACGAGCAGTACTTC.

Only a few counts were recorded for this clone. V gene TRBV7-3 combines with J gene TRBJ2-2; 13 bases agree with TRBD2. This CDR3 contains 16 residues. Germline lookup yields CDR1 SGHTA and CDR2 FQGTGA. V dropped 5 bases and J dropped 6; count of bases not matched to a gene: 6. The CDR3 spells CASSPRLAGGPGELFF. The DNA of the CDR3 is TGTGCCAGCAGCCCCAGACTAGCGGGAGGCCCCGGGGAGCTGTTTTTT.

This clone was seen a few times. This chain joins TRBV5-5 and TRBJ2-3, with 15 bases fitting TRBD2. CDR1 is SGHKS, CDR2 YYEKEE, per germline (reference sequence). The V segment lost 3 bases and the J segment 5 bases; nucleotides outside the gene matches: 7. The CDR3 contains 17 residues. The CDR3 DNA reads as TGTGCCAGCAGCTCACGGACTAGCGGGGGGGCGGGAGATACGCAGTATTTT. It is translated as CASSSRTSGGAGDTQYF.

V and J are TRBV27 and TRBJ2-7; D may be TRBD2 (6 bases). CDR1 MNHEY and CDR2 SMNVEV come from the germline V gene (reference sequence). This CDR3 spans 13 amino acids. The germline V and J ends were trimmed by 5 bases and 6 bases, with 14 bases remaining between them. CDR3 region: CASSAGTRSEQYF. CDR3 coding DNA: TGTGCCAGCAGTGCAGGGACTCGCAGCGAGCAGTACTTC.

The rearrangement links TRBV5-8 to TRBJ1-1; D may be TRBD1 (5 bases). V lost 2 bases and J 5 bases, leaving 22 bases between the germline ends. This CDR3 is 17 amino acids long. Germline CDR1 is SGHTS and CDR2 is YDEGEE. The CDR3 here is CASSFERDSYLGTEAFF. The CDR3 bases are TGTGCCAGCAGCTTTGAACGGGACTCATACCTGGGGACTGAAGCTTTCTTT.

The rearrangement joins TRBV6-2 or TRBV6-3 to TRBJ2-6, with D maybe TRBD2 (5 bases). The CDR3 consists of 16 residues. Germline V gene data show CDR1 as MNHEY and CDR2 as SVGEGT. Trimming cost V 5 bases and J 0 bases, with 11 bases left between them. Here the CDR3 reads CASSADSFSGANVLTF. CDR3 nucleotides: TGTGCCAGCAGTGCGGACTCCTTCTCTGGGGCCAACGTCCTGACTTTC.

V and J are TRBV15 and TRBJ2-1; maybe TRBD2 (9 bases). The CDR3 extends over 17 amino acids. Trimming left V 5 bases short and J 16 bases short, with 33 bases between. CDR1 is LNHNV, CDR2 YYDKDF, per germline (reference sequence). CDR3 coding DNA: TGTGCCACCAGCCCCTTTACTGGACAGGGTGGTCGGCGGGAGGGATTCTTC. Amino acids: CATSPFTGQGGRREGFF.

This clone showed up just once. The genes are TRBV6-4 and TRBJ2-1; D gene unclear. The germline V gene encodes CDR1 MRHNA and CDR2 SNTAGT. There are 13 residues in the CDR3. The germline V and J ends were trimmed by 4 bases and 8 bases, with 12 bases remaining between them. CDR3 amino acids: CASSGLPGDEQFF. CDR3 sequence (DNA): TGTGCCAGCAGTGGACTCCCCGGCGATGAGCAGTTCTTC.

This CDR3 is CASSHMTGTGTHEQYF. The DNA for the CDR3 is TGTGCCAGCAGTCATATGACCGGGACAGGGACCCACGAGCAGTACTTC. The V gene is TRBV27, the J gene TRBJ2-7; 9 bases map to TRBD1. V shed 5 bases and J 5 bases; nucleotides not matched to a gene: 13. Germline CDR1 and CDR2: MNHEY and SMNVEV (reference sequence). CDR3 length equals 16 residues.

This clone was detected a few times. The chain joins TRBV18 to TRBJ1-2; D gene uncertain. CDR1 and CDR2 from the germline V gene are KGHSH and LQKENI. The CDR3 sequence is 14 residues long. Trimming removed 2 bases at V and 2 bases at J, with 9 bases between. CDR3 protein: CASSPLAVNYGYTF. In nucleotides, the CDR3 is TGTGCCAGCTCACCATTGGCCGTCAACTATGGCTACACCTTC.

The DNA of the CDR3 is TGTGCCATCAAGGTGGAGGGGGGATCCAGCGGGAGTGTGTATAGCACAGATACGCAGTATTTT. It specifies CAIKVEGGSSGSVYSTDTQYF. V gene TRBV10-3 combines with J gene TRBJ2-3; 8 positions agree with TRBD2. Germline values: CDR1 ENHRY, CDR2 SYGVKD. The CDR3 consists of 21 residues. The trim removed 7 bases at V and 0 bases at J, leaving 24 bases unmatched.

The rearrangement uses TRBV3-1 (or the pseudogene TRBV3-2) and TRBJ2-1, with TRBD2 identical over 12 bases. There are 15 residues in the CDR3. Looked up from germline, CDR1 is LGHDT and CDR2 is YNNKEL (reference sequence). J was trimmed by 5 bases and V by 6 bases; bases with no gene match: 5. CDR3 nucleotide sequence: TGTGCCAGCAGTCGACTAGCGGGAGTCAACAATGAGCAGTTCTTC. It yields the protein CASSRLAGVNNEQFF.

The chain has TRBV6-5 and TRBJ1-2; D gene ambiguous. Germline V gene data show CDR1 as MNHEY and CDR2 as SVGAGI. The V and J ends lost 0 bases and 7 bases respectively, with 9 bases between them. CDR3 size: 13 residues. This CDR3 reads CASSYSSSGGYTF. As DNA, the CDR3 is TGTGCCAGCAGTTACTCATCCAGCGGTGGCTACACCTTC.

The V call is TRBV11-2, the J call TRBJ2-1; D is ambiguous. Per the germline V gene, CDR1 is SGHAT and CDR2 is FQNNGV. The CDR3 is made up of 13 amino acids. Trimming cost V 7 bases and J 0 bases, with 7 bases left between them. The CDR3 reads CASKLSSYNEQFF. The CDR3, as DNA: TGTGCCAGCAAACTGAGCTCCTACAATGAGCAGTTCTTC.

CDR3 DNA sequence: TGTGCCTGGAGTGTTTCTCAGAAACACTACGAGCAGTACTTC. Translation gives CAWSVSQKHYEQYF. The chain recombines TRBV30 with TRBJ2-7; no definite D call. Trimming took off 0 bases at V and 3 bases at J, with 12 bases between the two ends. Per the germline V gene, CDR1 is GTSNPN and CDR2 is SVGIG (reference sequence). This CDR3 spans 14 amino acids.

The chain recombines TRBV5-1 with TRBJ2-2, with TRBD2 matching 16 bases. The CDR3 runs 16 residues. Germline CDR1 is SGHRS and CDR2 is YFSETQ. V was pared by 4 bases and J by 6 bases, with 3 bases of the junction left unmatched. The CDR3 sequence is CASSTGLAGGSGELFF. CDR3 in DNA: TGCGCCAGCAGCACGGGACTAGCGGGAGGGTCCGGGGAGCTGTTTTTT. The full variable domain, in which reference TRBV5-1 and TRBJ2-2 provide the parts outside the CDR3, is KAGVTQTPRYLIKTRGQQVTLSCSPISGHRSVSWYQQTPGQGLQFLFEYFSETQRNKGNFPGRFSGRQFSNSRSEMNVSTLELGDSALYLCASSTGLAGGSGELFFGEGSRLTVL.

The chain has TRBV28 and TRBJ1-4, with D perhaps TRBD1 (6 bases). V was clipped by 9 bases and J by 6 bases, with 11 bases between them. The CDR3 runs 12 residues. CDR1 MDHEN and CDR2 SYDVKM come from the germline V gene. DNA for the CDR3: TGTGCCAGTGGGGACATTTATGAAAAACTGTTTTTT. It translates to CASGDIYEKLFF.

The chain recombines TRBV5-1 with TRBJ2-2; 8 nucleotides line up with TRBD1. CDR3 size: 15 residues. V was pared by 1 base and J by 6 bases, with 5 bases of the junction left unmatched. In germline, CDR1 is SGHRS, CDR2 YFSETQ. CDR3 DNA: TGCGCCAGCAGCTTGACACAGGGGGATTCCGGGGAGCTGTTTTTT. Protein product: CASSLTQGDSGELFF.

The chain has TRBV5-4 and TRBJ1-4; D ambiguous. CDR3 length: 14 amino acids. Trimming removed 4 bases at V and 4 bases at J, with 11 bases between. The germline gives CDR1 SGHNT, CDR2 YYREEE (reference sequence). The CDR3 bases are TGTGCCAGCAGCCGGGTGCCCCATAATGAAAAACTGTTTTTT. Translated, it gives CASSRVPHNEKLFF.

The chain carries TRBV11-3 and TRBJ1-4; TRBD1 matches 7 bases. With V trimmed by 3 bases and J by 4 bases, 2 bases remained unmatched. Germline V lookup: CDR1 SGHNT, CDR2 YENEEA. The CDR3 contains 14 residues. In DNA, the CDR3 is TGTGCCAGCAGCTTGACAGGGAATAATGAAAAACTGTTTTTT. As protein: CASSLTGNNEKLFF.

This clone was detected a few times. This sequence joins TRBV18 and TRBJ1-5, with a possible D match to TRBD1 (6 bases). V was cut by 2 bases and J by 6 bases, with 11 bases left in between. Per the germline V gene, CDR1 is KGHSH and CDR2 is LQKENI. The CDR3 totals 14 residues. The CDR3 loop is CASSPAGEGQPQHF. The CDR3 coding sequence is TGTGCCAGCTCACCAGCAGGGGAGGGTCAGCCCCAGCATTTT.

The chain recombines TRBV6-6 with TRBJ2-3; 8 positions agree with TRBD2. Per the germline V gene, CDR1 is MNHNY and CDR2 is SVGAGI (reference sequence). This CDR3 has 16 amino acids. V was pared by 1 base and J by 3 bases, with 6 bases of the junction left unmatched. DNA for the CDR3: TGTGCCAGCAGTTACTGGGGGACTAGGGAAACAGATACGCAGTATTTT. Translating it yields CASSYWGTRETDTQYF.

This clone was seen a single time. V is TRBV6-2 or TRBV6-3 and J is TRBJ2-1; 12 positions agree with TRBD2. The J segment lost 0 bases and the V segment lost 0 bases, leaving 6 bases of the junction unmatched. CDR1 MNHEY and CDR2 SVGEGT come from the germline V gene. The CDR3 sequence is 19 residues long. The CDR3 region is CASSYSSSGGGSSYNEQFF. Written as DNA, the CDR3 is TGTGCCAGCAGTTACTCGTCTAGCGGGGGGGGCAGCTCCTACAATGAGCAGTTCTTC.

The chain joins TRBV6-5 to TRBJ1-4, with D possibly matching TRBD1 (5 bases). V lost 8 bases and J 7 bases, leaving 20 bases between the germline ends. This CDR3 is built from 15 residues. The germline CDR1 and CDR2 sequences are MNHEY and SVGAGI. CDR3 residues: CASFFSRVTGEKLFF. The CDR3 nucleotides read TGTGCCAGCTTCTTCAGCAGGGTTACGGGTGAAAAACTGTTTTTT.

The chain joins TRBV3-1 (or the pseudogene TRBV3-2) to TRBJ2-3, with no clear D. The germline CDR1 and CDR2 sequences are LGHDT and YNNKEL (reference sequence). Trimming shortened V by 1 base and J by 2 bases, and 10 bases separated the two germline ends. This CDR3 spans 15 amino acids. The CDR3 DNA reads TGTGCCAGCAGCCAAGTCGGCGGCTACACAGATACGCAGTATTTT. Translated: CASSQVGGYTDTQYF.

The V gene is TRBV11-2, the J gene TRBJ2-1, with D possibly being TRBD1 (6 bases). CDR3 size: 14 residues. Trimming pared 4 bases from V and 5 bases from J, leaving 12 bases between. The germline V gene has CDR1 SGHAT and CDR2 FQNNGV. The CDR3 coding sequence is TGTGCCAGCAGCTACGTCGACAGGCACAATGAGCAGTTCTTC. It codes for CASSYVDRHNEQFF.

V usage is TRBV21-1 and J usage is TRBJ2-2; the listed D gene, TRBD2, was not tested against the DNA. TRBV21-1 is described as a pseudogene. The CDR3 length is 13 residues. For the CDR3, the DNA is TGTGCCAGCAGCAAAAGCGTGAGCGGGGAGCTGTTTTTT. This gives the protein CASSKSVSGELFF.

This clone was recorded a few times. The chain employs TRBV7-3 and TRBJ2-2; D possibly corresponds to TRBD2 (6 bases). The CDR3 totals 14 residues. Trimming stripped 5 bases from V and 3 bases from J, with 10 bases between. Germline V gene sequence: CDR1 SGHTA, CDR2 FQGTGA. The CDR3 loop is CASSRGGDTGELFF. The CDR3 nucleotides read TGTGCCAGCAGCCGCGGAGGGGACACCGGGGAGCTGTTTTTT.